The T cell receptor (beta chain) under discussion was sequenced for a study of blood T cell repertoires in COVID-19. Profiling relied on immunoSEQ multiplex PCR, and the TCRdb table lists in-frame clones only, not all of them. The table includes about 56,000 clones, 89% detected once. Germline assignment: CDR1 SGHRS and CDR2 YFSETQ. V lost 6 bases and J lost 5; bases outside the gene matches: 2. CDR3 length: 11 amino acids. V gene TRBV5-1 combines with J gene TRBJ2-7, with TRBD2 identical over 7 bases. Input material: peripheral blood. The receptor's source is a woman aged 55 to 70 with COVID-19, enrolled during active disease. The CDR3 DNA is TGCGCCAGCAAGGGAGGGAACGAGCAGTACTTC. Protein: CASKGGNEQYF.